The 18 T cell receptor beta chains in this list originate from one sample, sequenced in a study of blood T cell repertoires in COVID-19. Generated by immunoSEQ multiplex PCR, the TCRdb table keeps only in-frame clones and is missing some. The top ten hold around 2.1% of the sample, which has around 280,000 clones, more than 75% seen once. The sample was peripheral blood. These TCRs come from a woman aged 25-40 years who had recovered from COVID-19.

This clone was observed once. The chain couples TRBV11-2 to TRBJ1-3; 8 bases line up with TRBD1. V lost 4 bases to trimming and J lost 0 bases; unmatched junction nucleotides: 5. The germline gives CDR1 SGHAT, CDR2 FQNNGV. This CDR3 spans 16 amino acids. The DNA for the CDR3 is TGTGCCAGCAGCTCGACAGGGGTTAGCTCTGGAAACACCATATATTTT. Encoded protein: CASSSTGVSSGNTIYF.

Only one count was recorded for this clone. The rearrangement uses TRBV27 and TRBJ1-2, with no clear D. From germline, CDR1 is MNHEY and CDR2 SMNVEV (reference sequence). The CDR3 contains 14 residues. Trimming stripped 5 bases from V and 2 bases from J, with 12 bases between. The CDR3 sequence is CASSPLDSNYGYTF. In DNA, the CDR3 is TGTGCCAGCAGTCCACTTGATAGCAACTATGGCTACACCTTC.

This clone was counted between two and nine times. V gene TRBV3-1 (or the pseudogene TRBV3-2) combines with J gene TRBJ1-6, with D uncertain. The V gene's germline CDR1 is LGHDT and CDR2 YNNKEL (reference sequence). This CDR3 is 12 amino acids long. V was trimmed by 4 bases and J by 9 bases, leaving 7 bases between them. CDR3: CASSPRGSPLHF. CDR3 bases: TGTGCCAGCAGCCCGAGAGGTTCACCCCTCCACTTT.

The chain uses TRBV7-6 and TRBJ2-7; 8 positions agree with TRBD1. The CDR3 is made up of 12 amino acids. Germline V lookup: CDR1 SGHVS, CDR2 FNYEAQ. J was trimmed by 10 bases and V by 5 bases; bases with no gene match: 7. The CDR3 loop reads CASSPRQGAQYF. CDR3 bases: TGTGCCAGCAGCCCTAGGCAGGGGGCCCAGTACTTC.

The V and J genes are TRBV19 and TRBJ1-2; TRBD1 matches at 7 bases. The CDR3 consists of 13 residues. Germline loops: CDR1 LNHDA, CDR2 SQIVND (reference sequence). V lost 6 bases to trimming and J lost 4 bases; unmatched junction nucleotides: 5. The chain's CDR3 is CASRFRGVYGYTF. The CDR3 DNA reads TGTGCCAGTAGATTCAGGGGGGTCTATGGCTACACCTTC. Based on the CDR3 plus reference TRBV19 and TRBJ1-2, the full variable domain is DGGITQSPKYLFRKEGQNVTLSCEQNLNHDAMYWYRQDPGQGLRLIYYSQIVNDFQKGDIAEGYSVSREKKESFPLTVTSAQKNPTAFYLCASRFRGVYGYTFGSGTRLTVV.

The chain uses TRBV5-1 and TRBJ2-1; 9 nucleotides line up with TRBD2. The germline CDR1 and CDR2 sequences are SGHRS and YFSETQ. The CDR3 has 15 amino acids. Trimming cost V 2 bases and J 3 bases; bases outside gene matches: 3. CDR3 protein: CASSFSGGGYNEQFF. CDR3 in DNA: TGCGCCAGCAGCTTTAGCGGGGGCGGCTACAATGAGCAGTTCTTC.

The chain joins TRBV12-3 or TRBV12-4 to TRBJ1-4, with 9 bases that match TRBD1. The CDR3 is made up of 13 amino acids. The trim removed 3 bases at V and 12 bases at J, leaving 5 bases unmatched. CDR3 sequence reads: CASSLGGQGELFF. In DNA, the CDR3 is TGTGCCAGCAGTTTGGGGGGACAGGGCGAACTGTTTTTT.

The rearrangement links TRBV28 to TRBJ2-2; D is unresolved. Trimming removed 3 bases from V and 1 base from J, with 6 bases in between. The CDR3 consists of 14 residues. The V gene's germline CDR1 is MDHEN and CDR2 SYDVKM. The CDR3, as DNA: TGTGCCAGCAGTTTTGGCAAGAACACCGGGGAGCTGTTTTTT. Amino acid sequence: CASSFGKNTGELFF.

For the CDR3, the DNA is TGTGCCAGTAGTAGACGGACTAGCGGGCTGGAGTTCCGGGAGCTGTTTTTT. This codes for CASSRRTSGLEFRELFF. The J gene is TRBJ2-2, the V gene TRBV19, with 11 nucleotides matching TRBD2. After removal of 4 bases from V and 9 bases from J, the junction contained 13 bases not matched to a gene. CDR3 length equals 17 residues. Looked up from germline, CDR1 is LNHDA and CDR2 is SQIVND (reference sequence).

V is TRBV6-5 and J is TRBJ2-1; D is ambiguous. V lost 4 bases, J lost 4 bases, and 11 bases lay in between. The CDR3 loop spans 14 amino acids. The V gene's germline CDR1 is MNHEY and CDR2 SVGAGI. As DNA, the CDR3 is TGTGCCAGCAGTTCGGTTCTAGGATACAATGAGCAGTTCTTC. It codes for CASSSVLGYNEQFF.

The rearrangement links TRBV7-2 to TRBJ1-1; no definite D call. Trimming removed 5 bases from V and 0 bases from J, with 10 bases in between. The CDR3 covers 14 residues. Germline V gene data show CDR1 as SGHTA and CDR2 as FQGNSA. The CDR3 protein is CASSPRQLNTEAFF. Written as DNA, the CDR3 is TGTGCCAGCAGCCCTCGCCAGTTGAACACTGAAGCTTTCTTT.

This clone was counted a single time. This sample also contains other DNA sequences that code for the same CDR3. The V call is TRBV6-6, the J call TRBJ2-7; D unresolved. Germline V gene lookup returns CDR1 MNHNY and CDR2 SVGAGI (reference sequence). Trimming removed 2 bases at V and 5 bases at J, with 4 bases between. The CDR3 is 11 amino acids. The CDR3 sequence: CASSYRDEQYF. The DNA of the CDR3 is TGTGCCAGCAGTTACAGAGACGAGCAGTACTTC.

The chain uses TRBV3-1 (or the pseudogene TRBV3-2) and TRBJ2-3; 7 positions match TRBD2. This CDR3 has 16 amino acids. Germline V CDR1 and CDR2: LGHDT, YNNKEL (reference sequence). Trimming removed 2 bases from V and 3 bases from J; junction bases left unmatched: 8. The CDR3 reads CASSQSPSGLTDTQYF. DNA of the CDR3: TGTGCCAGCAGCCAATCTCCTAGCGGTCTAACAGATACGCAGTATTTT.

The chain employs TRBV19 and TRBJ2-3; no clear D gene. V shed 3 bases and J shed 0 bases, with 16 bases lying between them. The CDR3 loop spans 17 amino acids. Germline CDR1 is LNHDA and CDR2 is SQIVND (reference sequence). The CDR3 here is CASSIALEAVSTDTQYF. The CDR3 DNA is TGTGCCAGTAGTATTGCCCTTGAGGCGGTAAGCACAGATACGCAGTATTTT.

This clone was detected only a few times. The chain is built from TRBV6-2 or TRBV6-3 and TRBJ2-1, with a tentative D call TRBD2 (5 bases). Trimming shortened V by 5 bases and J by 7 bases, and 18 bases separated the two germline ends. Germline-derived CDR1 and CDR2 are MNHEY and SVGEGT. CDR3 length equals 15 residues. CDR3 protein: CASSQTRGLRNEQFF. As DNA, the CDR3 is TGTGCCAGCAGTCAAACTCGCGGACTTAGGAATGAGCAGTTCTTC.

This chain uses TRBV9 with TRBJ2-7, with D perhaps TRBD2 (5 bases). This CDR3 spans 18 amino acids. V lost 2 bases and J lost 2, with 23 bases in between. The germline CDR1 and CDR2 sequences are SGDLS and YYNGEE. The CDR3 region is CASSVAGGSGLRPYEQYF. The CDR3 DNA is TGTGCCAGCAGCGTCGCCGGTGGGTCGGGATTAAGACCCTACGAGCAGTACTTC.

This rearrangement joins TRBV5-1 to TRBJ2-1, with a weak D call TRBD2 (5 bases). This CDR3 is 15 amino acids long. Germline CDR1 reads SGHRS; CDR2 reads YFSETQ. The V end lost 0 bases, the J end lost 5 bases, and 12 bases lay between the germline ends. This CDR3 is CASSLELEEDNEQFF. The CDR3 DNA reads TGCGCCAGCAGCTTGGAACTAGAAGAGGACAATGAGCAGTTCTTC.

This clone was seen once. The chain combines TRBV2 with TRBJ1-5, with 8 bases identical to TRBD1. Germline CDR1 reads SNHLY; CDR2 reads FYNNEI. The CDR3 is made up of 15 amino acids. The V segment lost 6 bases and the J segment 1 base; nucleotides outside the gene matches: 5. CDR3 DNA sequence: TGTGCCAGCAGAGACAGGGGTGGAAGCAATCAGCCCCAGCATTTT. This translates into CASRDRGGSNQPQHF.